This entry lists 29 T cell receptor beta chains sequenced from one sample in a study of cytomegalovirus exposure and HLA in healthy donors. The assay was immunoSEQ multiplex PCR, and TCRdb's table has in-frame clones only and misses some. The sample contains approximately 100,000 clones, approximately 90% of which appear only once. The sequenced sample consisted of PBMCs. The receptors originated from a woman between 18 and 29 years old in good health and CMV-seropositive.

This rearrangement joins TRBV5-5 to TRBJ1-1, with D perhaps matching TRBD1 (6 bases). The CDR3 is made up of 14 amino acids. Between the trimmed V and J ends, which lost 4 bases and 4 bases, there was a span of 14 bases. Germline CDR1 SGHKS, CDR2 YYEKEE (reference sequence). CDR3 DNA sequence: TGTGCCAGCAGCGTCCAACAGGGTAGCACTGAAGCTTTCTTT. This codes for CASSVQQGSTEAFF.

The chain uses TRBV20-1 and TRBJ2-3, with 9 nucleotides matching TRBD1. In germline, CDR1 is DFQATT, CDR2 SNEGSKA (reference sequence). The CDR3 covers 11 residues. Trimming cost V 3 bases and J 14 bases; bases outside gene matches: 6. The DNA of the CDR3 is TGCAGTGCTAGCGTACAGGGGGCAGGGTATTTT. The encoded protein is CSASVQGAGYF.

V usage is TRBV10-1 and J usage is TRBJ2-3; 8 bases match TRBD2. Germline V gives CDR1 WNHNN, CDR2 SYGVQD (reference sequence). The CDR3 is 13 amino acids. V lost 6 bases to trimming and J lost 6 bases; unmatched junction nucleotides: 5. The DNA for the CDR3 is TGCGCCAGCAGCCAAGCGGGGGCTGATACGCAGTATTTT. It yields the protein CASSQAGADTQYF.

The chain uses TRBV27 and TRBJ2-2; 13 bases are a match to TRBD2. Germline CDR1 reads MNHEY; CDR2 reads SMNVEV (reference sequence). J lost 6 bases, V lost 6 bases, and 7 bases had no gene match. The CDR3 consists of 16 residues. CDR3 in DNA: TGTGCCAGCAGGCCCGGGACTAGCGGGGTGGCCGGGGAGCTGTTTTTT. It translates to CASRPGTSGVAGELFF.

The chain recombines TRBV10-1 with TRBJ2-1; 14 nucleotides agree with TRBD2. CDR1 is WNHNN and CDR2 is SYGVQD in the germline V gene (reference sequence). V lost 4 bases and J lost 6; bases outside the gene matches: 2. The CDR3 is 15 amino acids. CDR3 amino acids: CASSGLAGGLNEQFF. In DNA, the CDR3 is TGCGCCAGCAGTGGACTAGCGGGGGGGCTCAATGAGCAGTTCTTC.

V is TRBV4-2 and J is TRBJ2-3; 12 bases line up with TRBD2. Losses at the gene ends were 3 bases for V and 1 base for J; bases not matched to a gene: 5. Germline loops: CDR1 LGHNA, CDR2 YNFKEQ. The CDR3 runs 17 residues. This CDR3 is CASSHPRLAGGTDTQYF. CDR3 in DNA: TGTGCCAGCAGCCACCCCCGACTAGCGGGGGGCACAGATACGCAGTATTTT.

The V call is TRBV6-5, the J call TRBJ2-2, with 7 bases aligning to TRBD1. J lost 7 bases, V lost 0 bases, and 5 bases had no gene match. The CDR3 is 15 residues long. Germline CDR1 and CDR2: MNHEY and SVGAGI. CDR3 amino acids: CASSYSTGPGGELFF. In DNA form, the CDR3 reads TGTGCCAGCAGTTACTCGACAGGGCCGGGCGGGGAGCTGTTTTTT.

This chain uses TRBV27 with TRBJ2-7; D is perhaps TRBD1 (6 bases). The CDR3 consists of 14 residues. CDR1 and CDR2 from the germline V gene are MNHEY and SMNVEV (reference sequence). With 3 bases removed from V and 7 bases from J, the gap between germline ends came to 16 bases. Written as DNA, the CDR3 is TGTGCCAGCAGTTTGTCTGACAGGACGGGGGAGCAGTACTTC. Protein product: CASSLSDRTGEQYF.

The chain has TRBV7-2 and TRBJ2-3; 8 nucleotides agree with TRBD2. J was trimmed by 1 base and V by 5 bases; bases with no gene match: 8. Germline assignment: CDR1 SGHTA and CDR2 FQGNSA. The CDR3 consists of 16 residues. CDR3 nucleotides: TGTGCCAGCAGCATCGTCGTCGGGGGGGGCACAGATACGCAGTATTTT. Its protein product is CASSIVVGGGTDTQYF.

CDR3 DNA sequence: TGTGCAAGTCGCCCACGTTCGAGAAATACGCAGTATTTT. Amino acid sequence: CASRPRSRNTQYF. The V call is TRBV12-2, the J call TRBJ2-3; the DNA was not compared with TRBD2, the D call given in the table. TRBV12-2 is termed a pseudogene. This CDR3 is 13 amino acids long.

This chain links TRBV11-2 with TRBJ1-5; D unclear. V was clipped by 0 bases and J by 11 bases, with 5 bases between them. CDR3 size: 11 residues. CDR1 and CDR2 from the germline V gene are SGHAT and FQNNGV. CDR3 in amino acids: CASSLDRSQHF. The CDR3 region has the DNA TGTGCCAGCAGCTTAGACAGGTCCCAGCATTTT.

The V call is TRBV19, the J call TRBJ2-6, with TRBD2 identical over 10 bases. The junction had 12 bases not matched to a gene; V was cut back by 7 bases and J by 0 bases. The CDR3 is 19 residues long. Looked up from germline, CDR1 is LNHDA and CDR2 is SQIVND (reference sequence). The CDR3, as DNA: TGTGCCAGTACCGAGACTAGCGGGCTTGCCAACTCTGGGGCCAACGTCCTGACTTTC. It encodes CASTETSGLANSGANVLTF.

The chain links TRBV4-3 to TRBJ1-2; 9 bases line up with TRBD1. Germline CDR1 reads LGHNA; CDR2 reads YSLEER. Trimming removed 4 bases from V and 1 base from J; junction bases left unmatched: 4. The length of the CDR3 is 15 residues. The CDR3 spells CASSPTGGLNYGYTF. The DNA for the CDR3 is TGCGCCAGCAGCCCCACAGGGGGCCTTAACTATGGCTACACCTTC.

V and J are TRBV4-3 and TRBJ2-1; TRBD2 might be the D (6 bases). Germline V gives CDR1 LGHNA, CDR2 YSLEER. Trimming stripped 4 bases from V and 3 bases from J, with 13 bases between. This CDR3 is 15 amino acids long. The CDR3 coding sequence is TGCGCCAGCAGCCTTCGGGGGATGCTCTACAATGAGCAGTTCTTC. Translating gives CASSLRGMLYNEQFF.

This chain joins TRBV27 and TRBJ2-1, with a tentative D call TRBD1 (6 bases). The CDR3 length is 15 residues. Germline V gene sequence: CDR1 MNHEY, CDR2 SMNVEV (reference sequence). Trimming removed 0 bases from V and 10 bases from J, with 16 bases in between. CDR3 protein: CASSLSIQGLREQFF. DNA for the CDR3: TGTGCCAGCAGTTTATCGATACAGGGTCTTAGGGAGCAGTTCTTC.

The rearrangement links TRBV6-6 to TRBJ2-2; 8 bases align to TRBD1. Germline trimming cut 6 bases from V and 5 bases from J; bases unmatched to any gene: 8. The germline V gene has CDR1 MNHNY and CDR2 SVGAGI (reference sequence). This CDR3 is built from 15 residues. This chain's CDR3 is CASSRHDRGTGELFF. DNA of the CDR3: TGTGCCAGCAGCCGCCACGACAGGGGTACCGGGGAGCTGTTTTTT.

The chain is built from TRBV28 and TRBJ1-5; 7 positions agree with TRBD1. This CDR3 region has 15 residues. Germline assignment: CDR1 MDHEN and CDR2 SYDVKM. The V and J ends lost 6 bases and 0 bases, in that order; junction bases with no gene match: 5. As DNA, the CDR3 is TGTGCCAGCAGCCCGGGACAGATTAGCAATCAGCCCCAGCATTTT. This codes for CASSPGQISNQPQHF.

The J gene is TRBJ2-5, the V gene TRBV6-1; a weak D match, TRBD1 (7 bases). Trimming took off 2 bases at V and 9 bases at J, with 13 bases between the two ends. CDR1 and CDR2 from the germline V gene are MNHNS and SASEGT. The CDR3 spans 13 residues. This CDR3 reads CASSERDREAQYF. The CDR3 DNA follows: TGTGCCAGCAGTGAAAGAGACAGGGAGGCCCAGTACTTC.

V is TRBV28 and J is TRBJ1-6, with no clear D. The CDR3 totals 15 residues. V was cut by 7 bases and J by 2 bases, with 12 bases left in between. CDR1 MDHEN and CDR2 SYDVKM come from the germline V gene. The CDR3 sequence is CASTTGETYNSPLHF. The CDR3 region has the DNA TGTGCCAGCACAACCGGGGAGACCTATAATTCACCCCTCCACTTT.

The chain recombines TRBV6-6 with TRBJ2-4; 10 bases are a match to TRBD2. Germline V gene data show CDR1 as MNHNY and CDR2 as SVGAGI (reference sequence). The V gene end was trimmed by 0 bases and the J gene end by 6 bases; junction bases not matched to a gene: 5. There are 16 residues in the CDR3. The CDR3 reads CASSYSTASGGNIQYF. In nucleotides, the CDR3 is TGTGCCAGCAGTTACTCGACGGCTAGCGGGGGAAACATTCAGTACTTC.

This sequence joins TRBV4-1 and TRBJ2-3; 15 bases are a match to TRBD2. There are 20 residues in the CDR3. Unmatched junction bases numbered 12, after V lost 2 bases and J lost 3 bases. Germline CDR1 reads MGHRA; CDR2 reads YSYEKL. The chain's CDR3 is CASSQPIGLAGGPRTDTQYF. In DNA form, the CDR3 reads TGCGCCAGCAGCCAACCCATCGGACTAGCGGGGGGGCCGCGGACAGATACGCAGTATTTT.

This clone was detected only a few times. The V gene is TRBV27, the J gene TRBJ2-7; D unclear. The CDR3 has 9 residues. The germline V gene has CDR1 MNHEY and CDR2 SMNVEV (reference sequence). The V end lost 4 bases, the J end lost 9 bases, and 4 bases lay between the germline ends. The CDR3 region has the DNA TGTGCCAGCAGTTCCCTGCAGTACGTC. This encodes CASSSLQYV.

This chain uses TRBV9 with TRBJ1-2, with D hard to call. The CDR3 extends over 14 amino acids. Per germline, CDR1 SGDLS and CDR2 YYNGEE. V shed 3 bases and J shed 4 bases, with 13 bases lying between them. The CDR3 here is CASSAEDGLYGYTF. DNA of the CDR3: TGTGCCAGCAGCGCAGAGGACGGACTCTATGGCTACACCTTC.

The V and J genes are TRBV28 and TRBJ1-4, with 10 bases matching TRBD1. V dropped 5 bases and J dropped 6; count of bases not matched to a gene: 21. The CDR3 spans 20 residues. The germline CDR1 and CDR2 sequences are MDHEN and SYDVKM. CDR3 coding DNA: TGTGCCAGCAGTATCCAGACTCCGGGACAGGGGACAGCGTTTGATGAAAAACTGTTTTTT. Its translation: CASSIQTPGQGTAFDEKLFF. The entire variable domain, with the rest obtained from reference TRBV28 and TRBJ1-4, is as follows: DVKVTQSSRYLVKRTGEKVFLECVQDMDHENMFWYRQDPGLGLRLIYFSYDVKMKEKGDIPEGYSVSREKKERFSLILESASTNQTSMYLCASSIQTPGQGTAFDEKLFFGSGTQLSVL.

The chain is built from TRBV4-3 and TRBJ1-1; no definite D call. Germline V gives CDR1 LGHNA, CDR2 YSLEER. The CDR3 loop spans 14 amino acids. The ends were cut back, 2 bases at V and 6 bases at J, with 13 bases in the middle. CDR3 DNA sequence: TGCGCCAGCAGCCAATCTATTCGGGAGGCTGAAGCTTTCTTT. Its protein is CASSQSIREAEAFF.

This chain uses TRBV20-1 with TRBJ1-4, with 7 bases matching TRBD1. Germline lookup yields CDR1 DFQATT and CDR2 SNEGSKA (reference sequence). V was clipped by 5 bases and J by 10 bases; unmatched bases: 4. This CDR3 is 11 amino acids long. Written as DNA, the CDR3 is TGCAGTGCTCGACAGGGCCGAAAACTGTTTTTT. It translates to CSARQGRKLFF.

There are a few counts of this clone. The chain recombines TRBV18 with TRBJ1-6; 10 nucleotides match TRBD1. V lost 5 bases to trimming and J lost 8 bases; unmatched junction nucleotides: 3. The germline gives CDR1 KGHSH, CDR2 LQKENI. This CDR3 contains 14 residues. The CDR3 DNA follows: TGTGCCAGCTCAATGGACAGGGGGGATTCACCCCTCCACTTT. Protein sequence: CASSMDRGDSPLHF.

This rearrangement joins TRBV18 to TRBJ1-2, with a tentative D call TRBD1 (5 bases). Deletions cut 6 bases from V and 4 bases from J, with 15 bases between. Looked up from germline, CDR1 is KGHSH and CDR2 is LQKENI. This CDR3 contains 14 residues. The CDR3 spells CASSPRGGVYGYTF. Here the CDR3 DNA reads TGTGCCAGCTCCCCCCGGGGGGGGGTCTATGGCTACACCTTC.

This chain links TRBV28 with TRBJ2-7; 9 bases agree with TRBD1. Trimming removed 5 bases from V and 6 bases from J; junction bases left unmatched: 5. Germline V gene lookup returns CDR1 MDHEN and CDR2 SYDVKM. The CDR3 covers 13 residues. The CDR3 loop is CASSLRQGGEQYF. Here the CDR3 DNA reads TGTGCCAGCAGTCTCCGACAGGGGGGCGAGCAGTACTTC.